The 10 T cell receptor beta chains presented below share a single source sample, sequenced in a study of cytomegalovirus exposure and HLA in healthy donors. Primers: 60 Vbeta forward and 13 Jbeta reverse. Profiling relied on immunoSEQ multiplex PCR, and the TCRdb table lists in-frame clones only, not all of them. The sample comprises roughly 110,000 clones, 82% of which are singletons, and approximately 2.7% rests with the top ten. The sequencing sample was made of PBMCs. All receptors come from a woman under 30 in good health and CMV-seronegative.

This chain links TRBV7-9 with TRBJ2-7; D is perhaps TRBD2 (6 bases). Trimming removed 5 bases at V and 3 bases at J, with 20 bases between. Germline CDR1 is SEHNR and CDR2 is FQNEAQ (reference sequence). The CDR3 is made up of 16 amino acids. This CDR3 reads CASSPTLGQGGYEQYF. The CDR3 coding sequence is TGTGCCAGCAGCCCTACCTTAGGCCAGGGAGGCTACGAGCAGTACTTC. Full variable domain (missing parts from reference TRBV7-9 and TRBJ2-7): DTGVSQNPRHKITKRGQNVTFRCDPISEHNRLYWYRQTLGQGPEFLTYFQNEAQLEKSRLLSDRFSAERPKGSFSTLEIQRTEQGDSAMYLCASSPTLGQGGYEQYFGPGTRLTVT.

The DNA for the CDR3 is TGTGCCATCAGTGGGGGACTAGCGGGCGAGAGCTCCTACAATGAGCAGTTCTTC. Amino acid sequence: CAISGGLAGESSYNEQFF. The chain recombines TRBV10-3 with TRBJ2-1; the match to TRBD2 covers 12 bases. V lost 4 bases, J lost 0 bases, and 7 bases stayed unmatched. This CDR3 has 18 amino acids. Germline V gene lookup returns CDR1 ENHRY and CDR2 SYGVKD.

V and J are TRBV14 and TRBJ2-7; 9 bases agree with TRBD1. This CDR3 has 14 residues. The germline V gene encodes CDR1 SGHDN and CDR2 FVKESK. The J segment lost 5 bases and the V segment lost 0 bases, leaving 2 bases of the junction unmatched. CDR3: CASSQDWDRDEQYF. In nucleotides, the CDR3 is TGTGCCAGCAGCCAAGACTGGGACAGGGACGAGCAGTACTTC.

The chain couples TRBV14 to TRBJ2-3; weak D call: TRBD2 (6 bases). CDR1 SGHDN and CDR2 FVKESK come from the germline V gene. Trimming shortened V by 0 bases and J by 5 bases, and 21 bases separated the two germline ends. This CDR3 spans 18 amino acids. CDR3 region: CASSQEPDGGMVQDTQYF. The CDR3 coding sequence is TGTGCCAGCAGCCAAGAACCCGACGGAGGGATGGTTCAAGATACGCAGTATTTT.

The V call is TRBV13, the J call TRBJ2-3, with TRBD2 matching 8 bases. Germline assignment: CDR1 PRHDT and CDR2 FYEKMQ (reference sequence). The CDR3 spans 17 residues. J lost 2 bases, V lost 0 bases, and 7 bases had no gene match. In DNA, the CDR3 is TGTGCCAGCAGCTTAGGCCTCGGCGGGGGGCTCACAGATACGCAGTATTTT. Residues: CASSLGLGGGLTDTQYF.

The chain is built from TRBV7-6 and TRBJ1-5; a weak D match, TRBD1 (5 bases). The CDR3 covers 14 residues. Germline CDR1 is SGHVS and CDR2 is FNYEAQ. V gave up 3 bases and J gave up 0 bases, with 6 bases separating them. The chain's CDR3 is CASSLTDSNQPQHF. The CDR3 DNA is TGTGCCAGCAGCTTGACAGATAGCAATCAGCCCCAGCATTTT. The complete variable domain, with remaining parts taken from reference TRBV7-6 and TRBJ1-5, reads GAGVSQSPRYKVTKRGQDVALRCDPISGHVSLYWYRQALGQGPEFLTYFNYEAQQDKSGLPNDRFSAERPEGSISTLTIQRTEQRDSAMYRCASSLTDSNQPQHFGDGTRLSIL.

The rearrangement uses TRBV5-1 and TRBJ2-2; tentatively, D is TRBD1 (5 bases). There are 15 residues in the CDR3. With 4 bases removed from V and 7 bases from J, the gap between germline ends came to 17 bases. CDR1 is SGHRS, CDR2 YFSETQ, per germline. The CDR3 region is CASSPAGIAGGELFF. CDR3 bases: TGCGCCAGCAGCCCCGCAGGGATAGCAGGCGGGGAGCTGTTTTTT.

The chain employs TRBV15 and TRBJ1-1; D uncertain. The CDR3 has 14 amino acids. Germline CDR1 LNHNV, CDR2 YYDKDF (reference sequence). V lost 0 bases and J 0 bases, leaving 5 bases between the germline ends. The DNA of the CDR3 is TGTGCCACCAGCAGAGAACTCATGAACACTGAAGCTTTCTTT. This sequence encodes CATSRELMNTEAFF.

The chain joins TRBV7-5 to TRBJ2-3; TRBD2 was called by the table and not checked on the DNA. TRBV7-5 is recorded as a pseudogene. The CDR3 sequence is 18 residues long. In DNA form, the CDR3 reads TGTGCCAGAAGCTTAAATTCCGGACTAGCGGGAGGAGGGGATACGCAGTATTTT. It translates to CARSLNSGLAGGGDTQYF.

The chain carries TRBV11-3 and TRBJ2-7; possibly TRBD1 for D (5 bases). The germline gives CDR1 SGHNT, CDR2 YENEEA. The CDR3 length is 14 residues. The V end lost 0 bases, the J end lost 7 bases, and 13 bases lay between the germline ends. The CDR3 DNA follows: TGTGCCAGCAGCTTAGAAGTTACAGGAACTGAGCAGTACGTC. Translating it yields CASSLEVTGTEQYV.